This T cell receptor beta chain is from a study of radiotherapy plus CTLA-4 blockade in lung cancer. Study details: Patients showed objective responses in about 20% of cases, and disease control was achieved by less than 35%.

The CDR3 has 17 residues. The study's findings and limits: In blood, tumor-derived TCR clones expanded after radiotherapy plus ipilimumab. In blood, early T cell clone dynamics reportedly predicted response best, together with interferon-beta.

Patients with chemo-refractory metastatic non-small-cell lung cancer received focal radiation plus CTLA-4 blockade with ipilimumab. As concerns this clone: Its specificity is not known.

Sequencing used immunoSEQ multiplex PCR; TCRdb keeps in-frame clones, though not all of them. The sample holds about 80,000 clones, about 78% seen once. The sample consisted of peripheral blood, taken from a patient treated with radiotherapy plus ipilimumab. This sequence was found in a human donor with non-small cell lung cancer whose response to radiotherapy plus ipilimumab could not be evaluated. Some clones in this sample may be carry-over from other donors' samples. V usage is TRBV21-1 and J usage is TRBJ1-2; TRBD1 was called by the table and not checked on the DNA. TRBV21-1 is tagged as a pseudogene. The CDR3 spells CASSITPGTGPNYGYTF. CDR3 nucleotides: TGTGCCAGCAGCATTACACCCGGGACAGGACCTAACTATGGCTACACCTTC.